Detailed here is one T cell receptor (beta chain). Its antigen is still unknown. Trimming took 6 bases from V and 10 from J; bases not matched to a gene: 11. Germline V gene sequence: CDR1 SGHVS, CDR2 FQNEAQ. This CDR3 is 13 amino acids long. Sequencing was performed with immunoSEQ multiplex PCR; in TCRdb, only in-frame clones are kept and a portion is missing. The table lists more than 2,000,000 clones, 93% of them singletons. This entry belongs to a study of shared clonotypes between healthy human individuals. Findings of the study overall: It was the non-shared clonotypes that had lower generation probabilities than clonotypes shared by all four donors.

The source of this sequence is a young man in good health. Some clones in this sample may be carry-over from other donors' samples. The chain couples TRBV7-8 to TRBJ1-1, with 7 bases fitting TRBD1. The sequenced sample was naive CD4+ T cells from PBMCs. Subset given: CD45RA+ positively selected. The CDR3 reads CASRGDSPLAAFF. In DNA, the CDR3 is TGTGCCAGCAGGGGGGACAGTCCTCTAGCAGCTTTCTTT.